This TCR beta chain was recorded in a study of beta chain features in type 1 diabetes. Study-level background: When patients were set against healthy donors, age, gender and cell yields were similar. Points from the study as a whole: Moderate but significant shortening of TCRB CDR3s was recorded in all four CD4+ subsets from Type 1 diabetes patients. Any HLA-type effect on TCRB rearrangement remained unresolved here.

Every participating donor gave one draw, a heparinised blood sample averaging about 100 mL. This clone appeared many times. The antigen remains undetermined. Of the isolated RNA, all was reverse transcribed, and so the sequenced material was expressed TCRB transcripts. Assay: immunoSEQ multiplex PCR; the TCRdb copy retains only in-frame clones and omits some. The sample consists of some 350,000 clones, over 8.5% of them appearing once. Germline V lookup: CDR1 LNHDA, CDR2 SQIVND (reference sequence). The CDR3 covers 14 residues. Losses at the gene ends were 6 bases for V and 1 base for J; bases not matched to a gene: 4.

The source is a man aged 25-45 years with type 1 diabetes. Sample: central memory CD4+ T cells from blood. The rearrangement joins TRBV19 to TRBJ1-2; 8 positions agree with TRBD1. The CDR3 loop reads CASSETGDNYGYTF. CDR3 nucleotides: TGTGCCAGTAGCGAGACAGGGGATAACTATGGCTACACCTTC. Based on the CDR3 plus reference TRBV19 and TRBJ1-2, the full variable domain is DGGITQSPKYLFRKEGQNVTLSCEQNLNHDAMYWYRQDPGQGLRLIYYSQIVNDFQKGDIAEGYSVSREKKESFPLTVTSAQKNPTAFYLCASSETGDNYGYTFGSGTRLTVV.